The rows below give T cell receptor beta chains drawn from one sample of a study of blood T cell repertoires in COVID-19. Sequencing was performed with immunoSEQ multiplex PCR; in TCRdb, only in-frame clones are kept and a portion is missing. The sample has around 450,000 clones; 70% to 90% are singletons. The sample was PBMCs or T cells enriched from blood (not recorded which). The source of these receptors is a woman under 30 with acute COVID-19. The CDR3 runs from the conserved cysteine through the conserved F or W. Each record gives: V gene, J gene, clone size, D gene, CDR3 length, CDR3 protein, CDR3 DNA. The D gene is left open where the match is weak. Rows may omit the clone size; those that give it use once, few, many or a size class.

V gene: TRBV10-3
J gene: TRBJ1-1
clone size: -
D gene: -
CDR3 length: 15
CDR3 protein: CAISELQTLNTEAFF
CDR3 DNA: TGTGCCATCAGTGAGCTACAGACCTTGAACACTGAAGCTTTCTTT

V gene: TRBV28
J gene: TRBJ2-1
clone size: -
D gene: TRBD1
CDR3 length: 16
CDR3 protein: CASSPGTGSSYNEQFF
CDR3 DNA: TGTGCCAGCAGTCCCGGGACAGGGAGCTCCTACAATGAGCAGTTCTTC

V gene: TRBV29-1
J gene: TRBJ2-3
clone size: -
D gene: TRBD2
CDR3 length: 14
CDR3 protein: CSASPAGGTDTQYF
CDR3 DNA: TGCAGCGCCTCACCAGCGGGAGGCACAGATACGCAGTATTTT

V gene: TRBV5-1
J gene: TRBJ1-2
clone size: -
D gene: TRBD1
CDR3 length: 16
CDR3 protein: CASSPTGQGAGYGYTF
CDR3 DNA: TGCGCCAGCAGCCCCACGGGACAGGGGGCTGGCTATGGCTACACCTTC

V gene: TRBV9
J gene: TRBJ2-7
clone size: -
D gene: -
CDR3 length: 15
CDR3 protein: CASSVGWEVSYEQYF
CDR3 DNA: TGTGCCAGCAGCGTAGGCTGGGAGGTCTCCTACGAGCAGTACTTC

V gene: TRBV10-2
J gene: TRBJ2-3
clone size: -
D gene: TRBD1
CDR3 length: 17
CDR3 protein: CASSVKLDRLLTDTQYF
CDR3 DNA: TGCGCCAGCAGCGTAAAATTGGACAGGCTACTCACAGATACGCAGTATTTT

V gene: TRBV3-1/TRBV3-2
J gene: TRBJ2-5
clone size: -
D gene: -
CDR3 length: 14
CDR3 protein: CASSPSDLVETQYF
CDR3 DNA: TGTGCCAGCAGCCCCTCTGACTTGGTAGAGACCCAGTACTTC

V gene: TRBV5-1
J gene: TRBJ2-2
clone size: -
D gene: -
CDR3 length: 16
CDR3 protein: CASSLGQSANTGELFF
CDR3 DNA: TGCGCCAGCAGCTTGGGGCAGAGCGCGAACACCGGGGAGCTGTTTTTT

V gene: TRBV9
J gene: TRBJ2-5
clone size: -
D gene: TRBD2
CDR3 length: 15
CDR3 protein: CASSVAPGGTETQYF
CDR3 DNA: TGTGCCAGCAGCGTAGCCCCGGGGGGGACAGAGACCCAGTACTTC

V gene: TRBV7-9
J gene: TRBJ2-5
clone size: -
D gene: -
CDR3 length: 14
CDR3 protein: CASTQTGGRETQYF
CDR3 DNA: TGTGCCAGCACTCAAACGGGGGGCAGGGAGACCCAGTACTTC

V gene: TRBV3-1/TRBV3-2
J gene: TRBJ1-1
clone size: -
D gene: -
CDR3 length: 15
CDR3 protein: CASSQEGGAGTEAFF
CDR3 DNA: TGTGCCAGCAGCCAAGAGGGCGGGGCTGGGACTGAAGCTTTCTTT

V gene: TRBV10-1
J gene: TRBJ2-2
clone size: -
D gene: -
CDR3 length: 13
CDR3 protein: CASASLNTGELFF
CDR3 DNA: TGCGCCAGCGCGAGTTTGAACACCGGGGAGCTGTTTTTT

V gene: TRBV6-5
J gene: TRBJ1-1
clone size: few
D gene: -
CDR3 length: 13
CDR3 protein: CASSYAENTEAFF
CDR3 DNA: TGTGCCAGCAGTTATGCAGAGAACACTGAAGCTTTCTTT

V gene: TRBV19
J gene: TRBJ2-7
clone size: -
D gene: TRBD2
CDR3 length: 12
CDR3 protein: CASSIGRAGSRF
CDR3 DNA: TGTGCCAGTAGTATCGGTCGAGCGGGAAGCCGCTTC

V gene: TRBV7-9
J gene: TRBJ2-1
clone size: -
D gene: -
CDR3 length: 12
CDR3 protein: CASSPGVNEQFF
CDR3 DNA: TGTGCCAGCAGCCCCGGGGTCAATGAGCAGTTCTTC

V gene: TRBV5-4
J gene: TRBJ1-1
clone size: -
D gene: -
CDR3 length: 16
CDR3 protein: CASSSGDYALYDEAFF
CDR3 DNA: TGTGCCAGCAGCTCGGGAGACTACGCCTTATACGATGAAGCTTTCTTT

V gene: TRBV11-2
J gene: TRBJ2-1
clone size: -
D gene: -
CDR3 length: 15
CDR3 protein: CASSLGLGSYNEQFF
CDR3 DNA: TGTGCCAGCAGCTTAGGGCTAGGCTCCTACAATGAGCAGTTCTTC

V gene: TRBV29-1
J gene: TRBJ2-1
clone size: once
D gene: TRBD1
CDR3 length: 11
CDR3 protein: CSVKTGTEQFF
CDR3 DNA: TGCAGCGTTAAGACAGGGACCGAACAGTTCTTC

V gene: TRBV13
J gene: TRBJ2-6
clone size: -
D gene: -
CDR3 length: 17
CDR3 protein: CASSGGGLISGANVLTF
CDR3 DNA: TGTGCCAGCAGCGGTGGAGGGCTAATCTCTGGGGCCAACGTCCTGACTTTC

V gene: TRBV4-3
J gene: TRBJ2-1
clone size: -
D gene: TRBD2
CDR3 length: 16
CDR3 protein: CASSQVGLAAYNEQFF
CDR3 DNA: TGCGCCAGCAGCCAAGTGGGACTAGCAGCCTACAATGAGCAGTTCTTC

V gene: TRBV25-1
J gene: TRBJ2-1
clone size: -
D gene: -
CDR3 length: 16
CDR3 protein: CASSERSSGTRNEQFF
CDR3 DNA: TGTGCCAGCAGTGAACGATCCTCCGGGACACGAAATGAGCAGTTCTTC

V gene: TRBV12-3/TRBV12-4
J gene: TRBJ2-7
clone size: -
D gene: -
CDR3 length: 13
CDR3 protein: CASTTTLSYEQYF
CDR3 DNA: TGTGCCAGCACTACGACACTCTCCTACGAGCAGTACTTC

V gene: TRBV28
J gene: TRBJ1-1
clone size: -
D gene: -
CDR3 length: 14
CDR3 protein: CASSRFPGQAEAFF
CDR3 DNA: TGTGCCAGCAGTCGTTTCCCAGGGCAGGCTGAAGCTTTCTTT

V gene: TRBV27
J gene: TRBJ2-3
clone size: once
D gene: -
CDR3 length: 16
CDR3 protein: CASSLSSTGPRDTQYF
CDR3 DNA: TGTGCCAGCAGTTTATCTTCGACAGGCCCTCGGGATACGCAGTATTTT

V gene: TRBV7-2
J gene: TRBJ1-5
clone size: -
D gene: TRBD1
CDR3 length: 16
CDR3 protein: CASSPSGQGIDQPQHF
CDR3 DNA: TGTGCCAGCAGCCCTTCGGGACAGGGTATTGATCAGCCCCAGCATTTT

V gene: TRBV5-1
J gene: TRBJ2-5
clone size: -
D gene: TRBD2
CDR3 length: 12
CDR3 protein: CASRGERGTQYF
CDR3 DNA: TGCGCCAGCAGAGGAGAGCGGGGGACCCAGTACTTC

V gene: TRBV7-3
J gene: TRBJ2-3
clone size: -
D gene: TRBD2
CDR3 length: 15
CDR3 protein: CASSWTSSPTDTQYF
CDR3 DNA: TGTGCCAGCAGCTGGACTAGTTCCCCCACAGATACGCAGTATTTT

V gene: TRBV19
J gene: TRBJ2-1
clone size: -
D gene: TRBD1
CDR3 length: 14
CDR3 protein: CASSMGTGPNEQFF
CDR3 DNA: TGTGCCAGTAGTATGGGGACAGGGCCCAATGAGCAGTTCTTC